The subject of this entry is one T cell receptor beta chain. What it binds is not known. At one of its ends the junction is not consistent with the germline gene, which may arise from a read error. The data derive from a study of tumor-infiltrating lymphocytes in primary liver carcinoma. On the study more broadly: Patients were men and women aged 30 to 69 years.

DNA and RNA were both co-extracted from about 19-30 mg of bulk tissue that had not been sorted. Chronic HBV infection, untreated so far, was present in the patients. Study-level results: All five tumor regions shared only about 7.5-24% of top clones. When set against blood, tumors had a significantly higher top-250-clone fraction (p = 0.039).

The CDR3 has 16 residues. Germline V CDR1 and CDR2: SGHAT, FQDESV (reference sequence). Starting from approximately 500 ng of total RNA, TCR beta cDNA was produced with a primer in the constant region. Three nested multiplex PCR rounds of slightly modified ARM-PCR generated TCR beta libraries. The first two PCR rounds, around 10 cycles each, used TRBV1-TRBV30 forward primers and a C-beta reverse primer. Each CDR3 protein is one row after TCRdb ran MiXCR on the multiplex PCR reads. The data contain 84,000 or so distinct CDR3 sequences, 55% to 85% of them singletons. The sample comprised liver tumor tissue from sampling region 1. The subset here: tumor region T1, superior pole. The TCR originated in a middle-aged man with primary liver carcinoma and hepatitis B virus infection. The V call is TRBV11-1, the J call TRBJ2-3; the match to TRBD2 covers 9 bases. The CDR3 reads CDSSIGTSTKTDTQYF. For the CDR3, the DNA is TGTGACAGCAGCATCGGGACTAGCACAAAAACAGATACGCAGTATTTT.